The T cell receptor beta chain under discussion was sequenced for a study of blood T cell repertoires in COVID-19 (dated by TCRdb to 2020 to 2022). Regarding the study in general: Samples from collaborators originated in the United States, Italy and Spain and spanned both the acute and convalescent phases of COVID-19. Subjects who had been exposed to COVID-19, were actively infected with it, or had recovered from it provided the deeply sampled blood TCRbeta repertoires that made up the dataset. HLA class I and class II types, where available, came from metadata supplied by the sample provider rather than from assay-based typing. Samples came from the ongoing ImmuneRACE study (first 160 participants) plus 1,254 subjects from 6 global collaborators. A de-identified subject ID, COVID-19 status, age in years and sex were almost always included in the sample metadata. The material from the prospective study consisted of cDNA or gDNA derived from T cells, B-cell-depleted T cells, or PBMCs. The repertoires were released in a freely available public database meant as a resource for research on the immune response to SARS-CoV-2.

The full study reports these points: How much clinical and demographic metadata was included differed by source and by participant, and the metadata was provided uncurated.

This clone was seen a handful of times. No cognate antigen has been identified for it. Nothing much larger sits one base from this clone, and base qualities are not available. TCRbeta CDR3 regions were amplified from genomic DNA by means of the immunoSEQ Assay, a bias-controlled multiplex PCR. Per the authors' processing: Nucleated cell counts per sample were estimated from amplification of reference gene primers within the assay. To quantify the absolute abundance of each unique TCRbeta CDR3 rearrangement, sequence reads were collapsed and filtered. For each sample, productive Simpson clonality was calculated as the square root of Simpson's diversity index across productive rearrangements. TCRdb holds this immuneACCESS table with in-frame rearrangements only. Some clones are missing; in checked studies, unresolved V genes explain under half, and the rest has no known cause. V, J and clone size are taken as reported in that table, and D and trimming were inferred from the DNA itself. This sample gives approximately 290,000 clones in total; around 90% of them show up just once. Approximately 2.4% of the sample is taken by the ten largest.

The collaborating institutions used their own protocols to collect whole blood in K2EDTA tubes. For TCRbeta analysis, collaborators shipped samples as frozen whole blood, isolated PBMCs, or DNA extracted from either of those sample types. CDR1 LNHNV and CDR2 YYDKDF are derived from the germline V gene (reference sequence). V is reduced by 4 bases and J by 4 bases, leaving a spacing of 10 bases between them. The CDR3 contains 13 residues, cysteine and phenylalanine counted. Only the CDR3 DNA is retained, 39 bases long and in frame from the first base. The source material was peripheral blood. The chain employs TRBV15 and TRBJ1-1; the D gene lacks a confident call. The origin of this receptor is a young man with active or convalescent COVID-19. The nucleotide sequence reads as follows: TGTGCCACCAGCATCCCCGGAGGCACTGAAGCTTTCTTT. Its protein is CATSIPGGTEAFF.